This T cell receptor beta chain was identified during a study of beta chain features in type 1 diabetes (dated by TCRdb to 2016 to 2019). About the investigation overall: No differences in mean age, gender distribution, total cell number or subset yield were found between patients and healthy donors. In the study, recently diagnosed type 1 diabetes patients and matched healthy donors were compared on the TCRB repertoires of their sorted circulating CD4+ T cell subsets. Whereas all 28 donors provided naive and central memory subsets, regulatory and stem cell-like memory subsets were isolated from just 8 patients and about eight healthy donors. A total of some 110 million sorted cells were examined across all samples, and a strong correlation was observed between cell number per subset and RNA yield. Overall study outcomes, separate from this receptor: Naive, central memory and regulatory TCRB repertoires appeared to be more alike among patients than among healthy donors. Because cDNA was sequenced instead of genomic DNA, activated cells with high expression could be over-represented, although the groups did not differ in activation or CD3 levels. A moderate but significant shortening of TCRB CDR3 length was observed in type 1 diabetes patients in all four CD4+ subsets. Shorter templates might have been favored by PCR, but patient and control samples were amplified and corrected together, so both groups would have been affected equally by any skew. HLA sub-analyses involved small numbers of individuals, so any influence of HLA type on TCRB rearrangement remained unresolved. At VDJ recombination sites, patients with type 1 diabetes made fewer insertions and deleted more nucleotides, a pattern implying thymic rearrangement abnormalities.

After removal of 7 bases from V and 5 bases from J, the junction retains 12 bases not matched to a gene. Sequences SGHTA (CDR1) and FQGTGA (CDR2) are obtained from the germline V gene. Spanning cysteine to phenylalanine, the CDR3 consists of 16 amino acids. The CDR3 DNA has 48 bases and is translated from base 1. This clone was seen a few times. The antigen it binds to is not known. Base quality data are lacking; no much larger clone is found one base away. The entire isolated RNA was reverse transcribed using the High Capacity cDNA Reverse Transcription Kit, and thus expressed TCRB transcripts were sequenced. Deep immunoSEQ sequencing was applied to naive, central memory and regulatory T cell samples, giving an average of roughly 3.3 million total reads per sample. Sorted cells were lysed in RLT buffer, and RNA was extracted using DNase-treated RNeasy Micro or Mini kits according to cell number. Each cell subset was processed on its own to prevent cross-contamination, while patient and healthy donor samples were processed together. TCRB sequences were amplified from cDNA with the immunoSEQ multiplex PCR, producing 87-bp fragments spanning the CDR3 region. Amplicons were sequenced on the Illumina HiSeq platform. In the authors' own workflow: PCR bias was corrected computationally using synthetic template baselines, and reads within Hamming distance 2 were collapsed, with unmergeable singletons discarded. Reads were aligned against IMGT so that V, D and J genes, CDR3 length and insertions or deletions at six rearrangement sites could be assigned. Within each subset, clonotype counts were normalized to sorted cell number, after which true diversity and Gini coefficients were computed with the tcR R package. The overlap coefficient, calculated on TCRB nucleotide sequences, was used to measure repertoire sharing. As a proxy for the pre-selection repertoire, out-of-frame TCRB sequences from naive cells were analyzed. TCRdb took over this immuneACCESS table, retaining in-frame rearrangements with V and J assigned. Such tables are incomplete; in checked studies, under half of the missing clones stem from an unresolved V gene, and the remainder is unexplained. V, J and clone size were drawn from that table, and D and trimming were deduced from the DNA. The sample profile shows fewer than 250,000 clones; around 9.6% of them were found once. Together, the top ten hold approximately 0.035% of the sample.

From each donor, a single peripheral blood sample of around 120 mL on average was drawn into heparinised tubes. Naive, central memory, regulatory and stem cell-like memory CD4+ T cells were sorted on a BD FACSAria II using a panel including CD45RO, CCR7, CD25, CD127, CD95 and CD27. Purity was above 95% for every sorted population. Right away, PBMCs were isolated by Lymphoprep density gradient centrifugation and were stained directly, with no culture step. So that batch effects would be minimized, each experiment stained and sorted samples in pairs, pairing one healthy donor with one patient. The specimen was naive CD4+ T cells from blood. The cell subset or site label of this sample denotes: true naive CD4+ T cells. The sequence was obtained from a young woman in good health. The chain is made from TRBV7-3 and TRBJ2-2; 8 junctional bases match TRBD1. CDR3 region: CASILVGQGATGELFF. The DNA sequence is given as TGTGCCAGCATTTTAGTCGGGCAGGGGGCAACCGGGGAGCTGTTTTTT.